This is a list of T cell receptor beta chains from one sample in a study of cytotoxic CD8 clonotypes in ibrutinib-treated CLL. The table came from immunoSEQ multiplex PCR; TCRdb's copy has only in-frame clones and leaves some out. The table records 120,000 to 150,000 clones, approximately 90% of them present only once. Sequenced here: PBMCs, sampled after 12 months of ibrutinib treatment. The receptors originated from a human donor with chronic lymphocytic leukemia. Both conserved end residues are part of each CDR3. A D gene is named only where the DNA matches it firmly. Only part of the rows carry a size: once, few, many, or a class if the clone is expanded.

>TRBV13|.|.|TRBJ2-1
TGTGCCAGCAGCTTCGCCGGCAATGAGCAGTTCTTC
CASSFAGNEQFF
>TRBV27|TRBD2|.|TRBJ2-5
TGTGCCAGCAGTACCAGGACTAGCGGCCAAGAGACCCAGTACTTC
CASSTRTSGQETQYF
>TRBV18|.|.|TRBJ1-1
TGTGCCAGCTCACCTTCCGGGACTAAGGGAACGAACACTGAAGCTTTCTTT
CASSPSGTKGTNTEAFF
>TRBV5-8|.|.|TRBJ1-5
TGTGCCAGCAGCCGGGGACGGTATAGCAATCAGCCCCAGCATTTT
CASSRGRYSNQPQHF
>TRBV28|TRBD2|.|TRBJ2-5
TGTGCCAGCAGTCGACTAGCGGAACAAGAGACCCAGTACTTC
CASSRLAEQETQYF
>TRBV7-9|TRBD1|.|TRBJ2-5
TGTGCCAGCAGCTTGAAGGGGGCAGGGGGCCAGTACTTC
CASSLKGAGGQYF
>TRBV14|TRBD2|once|TRBJ2-7
TGTGCCAGCAGCCATCCAGCGGGAGCCTACGAGCAGTACTTC
CASSHPAGAYEQYF
>TRBV27|.|.|TRBJ2-1
TGTGCCAGCAGAGTCGGGGCCCCCTACAATGAGCAGTTCTTC
CASRVGAPYNEQFF
>TRBV29-1|.|.|TRBJ2-1
TGCAGCGTTGAAGGCCTGGCGGGACCCATCTACAATGAGCAGTTCTTC
CSVEGLAGPIYNEQFF
>TRBV5-4|TRBD2|once|TRBJ2-7
TGTGCCAGCAGCTTTAGCGGGACCTACGAGCAGTACTTC
CASSFSGTYEQYF
>TRBV2|TRBD2|.|TRBJ2-1
TGTGCCAGCAGTGGTACTAGCGGGAGGGCCGAAGGGCAGTTCTTC
CASSGTSGRAEGQFF
>TRBV11-1|.|.|TRBJ2-7
TGTGCCAGCAGCCCTAGCTCCTACGAGCAGTACTTC
CASSPSSYEQYF
>TRBV7-2|TRBD2|once|TRBJ2-5
TGTGCCAGCAGCGCCGCCGGGACTAGCGTGAGGGAGACCCAGTACTTC
CASSAAGTSVRETQYF
>TRBV12-5|.|.|TRBJ1-5
TGTGCTAGTGGTTTGGGAAATCAGCCCCAGCATTTT
CASGLGNQPQHF
>TRBV19|.|few|TRBJ2-2
TGTGCCAGTAGTATAGAGCGAGGGATCGGGGAGCTGTTTTTT
CASSIERGIGELFF
>TRBV9|.|few|TRBJ2-2
TGTGCCAGCAGCGCCTCCTCGGCGAACACCGGGGAGCTGTTTTTT
CASSASSANTGELFF
>TRBV7-3|TRBD2|.|TRBJ2-1
TGTGCCAGCAGCTTAACACTAGCGGGAGGTGAATACAATGAGCAGTTCTTC
CASSLTLAGGEYNEQFF
>TRBV19|.|.|TRBJ1-1
TGTGCCAGTAATCCTACGGGGCTGACTGAAGCTTTCTTT
CASNPTGLTEAFF
>TRBV5-4|.|.|TRBJ2-7
TGTGCCAGCAGCCCGGGTACGGGGGCTTACGAGCAGTACTTC
CASSPGTGAYEQYF
>TRBV28|TRBD1|.|TRBJ1-5
TGTGCCAGCAGTTTTGACAGGGGGGTCTATCAGCCCCAGCATTTT
CASSFDRGVYQPQHF
>TRBV7-9|.|.|TRBJ2-3
TGTGCCAGCAGCTTGGGGGAGCGCGCCACAGATACGCAGTATTTT
CASSLGERATDTQYF
>TRBV7-2|TRBD1|.|TRBJ1-4
TGTGCCAGCAGCTTAGGGACAGGGGCTGAAAAACTGTTTTTT
CASSLGTGAEKLFF
>TRBV5-1|.|.|TRBJ2-2
TGCGCCAGCAGCTTGGCCGGTCAGCAGCCGAGGGAGCTGTTTTTT
CASSLAGQQPRELFF
>TRBV21-1|.|once|TRBJ1-5
.
CASKLLFATGAQHF
>TRBV28|.|.|TRBJ1-2
TGTGCCAGCAGTTTTATTGGCTACACCTTC
CASSFIGYTF
>TRBV29-1|.|.|TRBJ2-5
TGCAGCGACGTAGGACACAGGTTCGGGGGAGAGACCCAGTACTTC
CSDVGHRFGGETQYF
>TRBV5-4|.|.|TRBJ2-7
TGTGCCAGCAGCTTCCCCGGCTACGAGCAGTACTTC
CASSFPGYEQYF
>TRBV14|.|.|TRBJ1-2
TGTGCCAGCAGCCATGGATGGGGGAGTTGGGCCTATGGCTACACCTTC
CASSHGWGSWAYGYTF
>TRBV21-1|.|.|TRBJ1-1
TGTGCCAGCAGCAATCGGACAGGGTGGTTGGGACGGGACACTGAAGCTTTCTTT
CASSNRTGWLGRDTEAFF
>TRBV10-3|TRBD2|once|TRBJ2-3
TGTGCCATCACCCAGCGGGAGGACACAGATACGCAGTATTTT
CAITQREDTDTQYF
>TRBV10-3|.|.|TRBJ2-2
TGTGCCATCATGGGAACTCCCGGGGAGCTGTTTTTT
CAIMGTPGELFF
>TRBV5-1|TRBD2|.|TRBJ2-5
TGCGCCAGCAGCTTAAGTAGCGGGGTTCAAGAGACCCAGTACTTC
CASSLSSGVQETQYF
>TRBV19|.|.|TRBJ2-5
TGTGCCAGTAGTCAACAGGGTGGGTTGGAGACCCAGTACTTC
CASSQQGGLETQYF
>TRBV28|TRBD2|.|TRBJ2-5
TGTGCCAGCCTTTCTTTAGCGGGCCAAGAGACCCAGTACTTC
CASLSLAGQETQYF
>TRBV14|.|.|TRBJ2-7
TGTGCCAGCAGCCCATACCTGGAAAGCGAGCAGTACTTC
CASSPYLESEQYF
>TRBV7-3|.|.|TRBJ1-5
TGTGCCAGCACCTCAAATAATCAGCCCCAGCATTTT
CASTSNNQPQHF
>TRBV5-6|.|.|TRBJ1-2
TGTGCCAGCACCCCCAATAAGGGACAAGATCCCACCTTC
CASTPNKGQDPTF
>TRBV4-1|.|few|TRBJ1-3
TGCGCCAGCAGCCAGGGGGAAAACCCTGGAAACACCATATATTTT
CASSQGENPGNTIYF
>TRBV28|TRBD1|.|TRBJ2-5
TGTGCCAGTAAGGACAGGGAAGAGACCCAGTACTTC
CASKDREETQYF
>TRBV4-1|.|.|TRBJ2-7
TGCGCCAGCAGCCAAGATGTCGGGCTCGAGCAGTACTTC
CASSQDVGLEQYF
>TRBV11-2|TRBD1|.|TRBJ1-1
TGTGCCAGCAGCTTAGTCAAACAGGGGGGCGACCTAATGAACACTGAAGCTTTCTTT
CASSLVKQGGDLMNTEAFF
>TRBV19|.|.|TRBJ2-7
TGTGCCAGTAGTGCCTACGGGGCTTACGAGCAGTACTTC
CASSAYGAYEQYF
>TRBV6-5|.|.|TRBJ2-7
TGTGCCAGCAGGGAGACAGACCTTTACGAGCAGTACTTC
CASRETDLYEQYF
>TRBV28|TRBD2|.|TRBJ2-7
TGTGCCAGCAACCAATTTAGCGGGAGAAGGTACTACGAGCAGTACTTC
CASNQFSGRRYYEQYF
>TRBV7-9|.|.|TRBJ1-4
TGTGCCAGCAGCTCCGGCTATGAAAAACTGTTTTTT
CASSSGYEKLFF
>TRBV25-1|.|.|TRBJ1-1
TGTGCCAGCAGTGTGTCGGTGAACACTGAAGCTTTCTTT
CASSVSVNTEAFF
>TRBV4-3|TRBD2|.|TRBJ2-7
TGCGCCAGCAGCCAGGACCCGGGACTAGCGGGAGGGGGCGAGCAGTACTTC
CASSQDPGLAGGGEQYF
>TRBV5-1|TRBD2|.|TRBJ2-1
TGCGCCAGCAGCTTTGAGCAGCGGGAGACAGATGAGCAGTTCTTC
CASSFEQRETDEQFF
>TRBV5-1|.|.|TRBJ2-7
TGCGCCAGCAGCTCCACGGGACTGGGTTCGGGAGAGCAGTACTTC
CASSSTGLGSGEQYF
>TRBV5-1|.|.|TRBJ2-3
TGCGCCAGCAGCTTCGCCAGGGGAGGCGATACGCAGTATTTT
CASSFARGGDTQYF
>TRBV5-1|TRBD2|.|TRBJ2-5
TGCGCCAGCAGCACCCAGCGGGAGCGGGGGCCAGAGACCCAGTACTTC
CASSTQRERGPETQYF
>TRBV4-2|.|once|TRBJ2-5
TGTGCCAGCAGCTCCCGTTGGGGGGCCCAAGAGACCCAGTACTTC
CASSSRWGAQETQYF
>TRBV7-6|.|.|TRBJ1-1
TGTGCCAGCAGCCGCGGCAGGGACACTGAAGCTTTCTTT
CASSRGRDTEAFF
>TRBV5-1|.|.|TRBJ1-1
TGCGCCACCTACGAGGGACTGGGCACTGAAGCTTTCTTT
CATYEGLGTEAFF